One sample yielded the 5 T cell receptor beta chains listed below, sequenced in a study of cytomegalovirus exposure and HLA in healthy donors. Vbeta (60) and Jbeta (13) primers were used in the PCR. The protocol was immunoSEQ multiplex PCR, while the TCRdb copy is restricted to in-frame clones and leaves out a portion. The sample yields 160,000 or so clones, 60% to 80% seen once. The material sequenced was PBMCs. These receptors originate from a man aged 35 to 55 in good health and CMV-seropositive.

The rearrangement joins TRBV6-5 to TRBJ1-4, with D unresolved. The germline V gene encodes CDR1 MNHEY and CDR2 SVGAGI. V lost 4 bases and J 0 bases, leaving 12 bases between the germline ends. This CDR3 has 16 residues. For the CDR3, the DNA is TGTGCCAGCAGTTCAGATGCCCTCTCAACTAATGAAAAACTGTTTTTT. Residues: CASSSDALSTNEKLFF.

DNA of the CDR3: TGTGCCAGCAGCTTAGGGGACGGGAGACATCTTCAGTACTTC. This codes for CASSLGDGRHLQYF. This chain joins TRBV7-6 and TRBJ2-4, with a weak D call TRBD2 (6 bases). This CDR3 is 14 amino acids long. Looked up from germline, CDR1 is SGHVS and CDR2 is FNYEAQ. Trimming removed 1 base from V and 11 bases from J, with 15 bases in between.

The V and J genes are TRBV6-6 and TRBJ2-1; TRBD1 agrees at 10 bases. CDR3 size: 15 residues. Germline V gene sequence: CDR1 MNHNY, CDR2 SVGAGI (reference sequence). Germline trimming cut 5 bases from V and 5 bases from J; bases unmatched to any gene: 6. CDR3 sequence: CASSDPGTGDNEQFF. The CDR3 region has the DNA TGTGCCAGCAGTGACCCCGGGACAGGGGACAATGAGCAGTTCTTC.

This clone was seen just once. V usage is TRBV13 and J usage is TRBJ1-2, with 10 nucleotides matching TRBD1. The CDR3 has 15 residues. Trimming took 3 bases from V and 4 from J; bases not matched to a gene: 5. The V gene's germline CDR1 is PRHDT and CDR2 FYEKMQ (reference sequence). The DNA for the CDR3 is TGTGCCAGCAGCTTGGGGACAGGGGAGGCCTATGGCTACACCTTC. This translates into CASSLGTGEAYGYTF.

The chain is built from TRBV27 and TRBJ1-1; a weak D match, TRBD1 (5 bases). The CDR3 totals 14 residues. V lost 5 bases, J lost 0 bases, and 10 bases lay in between. Germline CDR1 is MNHEY and CDR2 is SMNVEV (reference sequence). The CDR3 region is CASSLNRMNTEAFF. Here the CDR3 DNA reads TGTGCCAGCAGTCTTAACAGGATGAACACTGAAGCTTTCTTT.